Listed below are T cell receptor beta chains from one sample, sequenced in a study of blood T cell repertoires in COVID-19. Profiled with immunoSEQ multiplex PCR; TCRdb holds only in-frame clones, not every one. The data show a few hundred thousand clones, about 78% seen once. The sample consisted of peripheral blood. These receptors came from a woman aged 70 to 79 with acute or convalescent COVID-19. Both conserved end residues are part of each CDR3. A D gene is named only where the DNA matches it firmly. The listing skips clone size in some rows; elsewhere it reads once, few, many or a size class.

clone size	V gene	D gene	J gene	CDR3 protein	CDR3 DNA
.	TRBV11-1	.	TRBJ2-2	CASSPRLTGELFF	TGTGCCAGCAGCCCCCGACTCACCGGGGAGCTGTTTTTT
.	TRBV29-1	.	TRBJ2-4	CSVEDRGTSQYF	TGCAGCGTTGAAGATCGGGGGACCAGTCAGTACTTC
few	TRBV3-1/TRBV3-2	.	TRBJ2-7	CASSSTEGYEQYF	TGTGCCAGCTCCTCGACAGAAGGCTACGAGCAGTACTTC
.	TRBV3-1/TRBV3-2	TRBD1	TRBJ2-3	CASSQRGTGDRDTQYF	TGTGCCAGCAGCCAACGAGGGACAGGGGACCGAGATACGCAGTATTTT
.	TRBV6-6	.	TRBJ2-5	CASSYLTSGSQETQYF	TGTGCCAGCAGTTACCTTACCTCCGGGTCCCAAGAGACCCAGTACTTC
.	TRBV6-2/TRBV6-3	.	TRBJ1-2	CASSYRASGYGYTF	TGTGCCAGCAGTTACAGGGCTTCGGGATATGGCTACACCTTC
few	TRBV6-5	.	TRBJ2-6	CASSYESSGANVLTF	TGTGCCAGCAGTTACGAGAGTTCTGGGGCCAACGTCCTGACTTTC
.	TRBV2	.	TRBJ2-7	CASRRISDEQYF	TGTGCCAGCAGGAGAATTTCCGACGAGCAGTACTTC
.	TRBV11-2	.	TRBJ2-3	CASSARTIPTDTQYF	TGTGCCAGCAGCGCGCGGACTATCCCCACAGATACGCAGTATTTT
.	TRBV29-1	TRBD1	TRBJ1-2	CSVDEDRAPYGYTF	TGCAGCGTTGACGAGGACAGGGCGCCCTATGGCTACACCTTC
once	TRBV6-5	TRBD2	TRBJ2-2	CASSYSKAGGPGELFF	TGTGCCAGCAGTTACTCCAAGGCGGGGGGGCCCGGGGAGCTGTTTTTT
.	TRBV28	.	TRBJ2-2	CASSFDLARPTGELFF	TGTGCCAGCAGTTTTGATCTAGCTAGGCCCACCGGGGAGCTGTTTTTT
.	TRBV12-3/TRBV12-4	.	TRBJ2-3	CASRAGGTDTQYF	TGTGCCAGCAGAGCAGGGGGCACAGATACGCAGTATTTT
once	TRBV4-1	.	TRBJ2-3	CASSPGVGLLISTQYF	TGCGCCAGCAGCCCAGGAGTGGGACTCCTTATATCGACGCAGTATTTT
.	TRBV3-1/TRBV3-2	.	TRBJ2-2	CASSLGDNSRIVGGELFF	TGTGCCAGCAGCCTCGGGGACAATTCTCGGATCGTGGGCGGGGAGCTGTTTTTT
.	TRBV2	.	TRBJ2-3	CAKGGGLQADTQYF	TGTGCCAAAGGGGGTGGATTGCAAGCAGATACGCAGTATTTT
.	TRBV6-5	.	TRBJ2-1	CASSLTGSSYNEQFF	TGTGCCAGCAGCCTTACAGGGAGCTCCTACAATGAGCAGTTCTTC
.	TRBV6-1	.	TRBJ1-1	CASSELGRLNTEAFF	TGTGCCAGCAGTGAATTGGGCAGGTTAAACACTGAAGCTTTCTTT
.	TRBV10-2	TRBD1	TRBJ2-7	CASSEWGGQGVREQYF	TGCGCCAGCAGTGAGTGGGGAGGACAGGGGGTGCGCGAGCAGTACTTC
.	TRBV5-6	.	TRBJ1-2	CASSLTGNGYGYTF	TGTGCCAGCAGCTTGACAGGGAACGGGTATGGCTACACCTTC
.	TRBV10-2	.	TRBJ1-5	CASSENRPTQPQHF	TGCGCCAGCAGCGAGAACAGGCCTACTCAGCCCCAGCATTTT
.	TRBV9	.	TRBJ2-7	CASSPGGTPSYEQYF	TGTGCCAGCAGCCCAGGTGGGACTCCCTCCTACGAGCAGTACTTC
.	TRBV10-3	TRBD1	TRBJ1-5	CAINPTGEGQPQHF	TGTGCCATCAACCCGACAGGGGAGGGTCAGCCCCAGCATTTT
few	TRBV6-4	.	TRBJ1-5	CASSDSPGQPQHF	TGTGCCAGCAGTGACTCTCCAGGTCAGCCCCAGCATTTT
.	TRBV5-1	.	TRBJ2-3	CASSLGLASTDTQYF	TGCGCCAGCAGCTTGGGGCTAGCTAGCACAGATACGCAGTATTTT
.	TRBV7-9	.	TRBJ2-5	CASSISGEETQYF	TGTGCCAGCAGCATTAGCGGAGAAGAGACCCAGTACTTC
.	TRBV27	TRBD1	TRBJ2-5	CASSFYRTGQETQYF	TGTGCCAGCAGTTTCTACCGGACAGGTCAAGAGACCCAGTACTTC
.	TRBV12-5	.	TRBJ1-2	CASDVNGHPNYGYTF	TGTGCTAGCGACGTTAACGGACACCCTAACTATGGCTACACCTTC
few	TRBV5-1	.	TRBJ1-2	CASSLTGDYGYTF	TGCGCCAGCAGCTTGACAGGAGACTATGGCTACACCTTC
.	TRBV7-2	TRBD1	TRBJ2-5	CASSSGQGGQETQYF	TGTGCCAGCAGCTCCGGACAGGGAGGTCAAGAGACCCAGTACTTC